These 13 T cell receptor beta chains were all obtained from the same sample, sequenced in a study of T cells in Graves' hyperthyroidism and ophthalmopathy. Authors of the study amplified TCR beta CDR3 regions from RNA transcripts. TCR CDR3 regions were first amplified by RT-PCR with HTBI primers. TCRdb reprocessed the multiplex PCR reads with MiXCR, giving one entry per CDR3 protein. This sample carries hundreds of thousands of distinct CDR3 sequences, more than 20% of them seen once, and the ten largest clones take roughly 70%. The sequenced sample consisted of blood. These receptors came from a man aged 50 to 60 with Graves' hyperthyroidism.

In the case of this clonotype: This may stem from a read error, because a much larger clone lies one nucleotide away. The chain joins TRBV7-2 to TRBJ2-1; 7 bases agree with TRBD2. This CDR3 is built from 14 residues. Germline V CDR1 and CDR2: SGHTA, FQGNSA. V lost 3 bases, J lost 9 bases, and 8 bases stayed unmatched. CDR3 sequence: CASSLAGELSEQFF. In DNA, the CDR3 is TGTGCCAGCAGCTTGGCGGGAGAGCTCAGTGAGCAGTTCTTC. The variable domain in full, completed from reference TRBV7-2 and TRBJ2-1, reads GAGVSQSPSNKVTEKGKDVELRCDPISGHTALYWYRQSLGQGLEFLIYFQGNSAPDKSGLPSDRFSAERTGGSVSTLTIQRTQQEDSAVYLCASSLAGELSEQFFGPGTRLTVL.

This clonotype came up many times. The genes are TRBV11-2 and TRBJ1-6; D remains unclear. The CDR3 covers 14 residues. V dropped 1 base and J dropped 14 bases, with 15 bases sitting between them. Germline values: CDR1 SGHAT, CDR2 FQNNGV. CDR3: CASSLVGSFSALHF. CDR3 coding DNA: TGTGCCAGCAGCTTAGTAGGGTCCTTTTCCGCCCTCCACTTT.

This rearrangement joins TRBV10-1 to TRBJ2-7; 8 bases match TRBD2. The CDR3 covers 17 residues. V gave up 0 bases and J gave up 5 bases; unmatched junction bases: 12. Germline loops: CDR1 WNHNN, CDR2 SYGVQD (reference sequence). The CDR3 reads CASSESIPTAGANEQYF. Here the CDR3 DNA reads TGCGCCAGCAGTGAGTCGATCCCGACAGCGGGAGCTAACGAGCAGTACTTC.

This clonotype was counted many times. J is TRBJ2-7 and V is TRBV28, with D perhaps TRBD1 or TRBD2 (5 bases each). Germline lookup yields CDR1 MDHEN and CDR2 SYDVKM. Trimming stripped 10 bases from V and 2 bases from J, with 12 bases between. CDR3 size: 12 residues. CDR3 nucleotide sequence: TGTGCCACCACGGGACGGCCCTACGAGCAGTACTTC. Translation gives CATTGRPYEQYF.

This clonotype has only a few counts. This rearrangement joins TRBV28 to TRBJ1-5; D ambiguous. Trimming took off 7 bases at V and 0 bases at J, with 7 bases between the two ends. The CDR3 runs to 13 residues. The germline V gene has CDR1 MDHEN and CDR2 SYDVKM. Here the CDR3 reads CASMLYSNQPQHF. As DNA, the CDR3 is TGTGCCAGCATGTTATATAGCAATCAGCCCCAGCATTTT.

This chain joins TRBV18 and TRBJ1-5; 7 positions match TRBD1. Germline V CDR1 and CDR2: KGHSH, LQKENI. The CDR3 has 14 residues. Trimming at V came to 4 bases and at J to 7 bases, leaving 7 bases not matched to a gene. This chain's CDR3 is CASSRQGVEQPQHF. CDR3 nucleotides: TGTGCCAGCTCACGACAGGGTGTTGAACAGCCCCAGCATTTT.

The chain combines TRBV7-9 with TRBJ1-2; D is uncertain. CDR1 is SEHNR, CDR2 FQNEAQ, per germline (reference sequence). CDR3 length: 12 amino acids. V lost 1 base and J lost 8, with 8 bases in between. In DNA form, the CDR3 reads TGTGCCAGCAGCTTAGATCCCGTAGGCTACACCTTC. Translation: CASSLDPVGYTF.

This clonotype was counted ten times or more. The chain links TRBV28 to TRBJ2-5; 8 bases line up with TRBD1. Germline CDR1 MDHEN, CDR2 SYDVKM. Trimming at V came to 5 bases and at J to 1 base, leaving 9 bases not matched to a gene. The CDR3 covers 16 residues. CDR3 sequence reads: CASSVSGTGLQETQYF. CDR3 DNA: TGTGCCAGCAGTGTCTCCGGGACAGGCCTCCAAGAGACCCAGTACTTC.

Notes on this clonotype: A read error may account for a junction end that differs from germline. The chain joins TRBV6-2 or TRBV6-3 to TRBJ2-7; D may be TRBD1 (7 bases). This CDR3 has 14 amino acids. Germline assignment: CDR1 MNHEY and CDR2 SVGEGT. This CDR3 reads CATSSQGGTYEQYF. The CDR3 nucleotides are TGTGCCACCAGTTCCCAGGGGGGAACCTACGAGCAGTACTTC.

This clonotype has only a few counts. The chain recombines TRBV29-1 with TRBJ2-7, with D hard to call. The CDR3 runs 11 residues. Trimming pared 4 bases from V and 2 bases from J, leaving 6 bases between. Germline CDR1 is SQVTM and CDR2 is ANQGSEA. The chain's CDR3 is CSVVGTYEQYF. In DNA, the CDR3 is TGCAGCGTTGTAGGGACCTACGAGCAGTACTTC.

The chain carries TRBV28 and TRBJ1-2; a weak D match, TRBD1 (5 bases). The length of the CDR3 is 12 residues. CDR1 MDHEN and CDR2 SYDVKM come from the germline V gene. Trimming pared 3 bases from V and 7 bases from J, leaving 9 bases between. The CDR3 nucleotides read TGTGCCAGCAGTTTGTACAGGTTTGGCTACACCTTC. Protein sequence: CASSLYRFGYTF.

This clonotype was counted at least ten times. V is TRBV6-1 and J is TRBJ2-5, with D tentatively TRBD1 or TRBD2 (5 bases each). CDR3 length equals 13 residues. Germline V gene sequence: CDR1 MNHNS, CDR2 SASEGT. The V end was cut by 8 bases, the J end by 1 base, with 11 bases between. CDR3 sequence: CASGGRIQETQYF. The DNA for the CDR3 is TGTGCCAGCGGGGGACGGATCCAAGAGACCCAGTACTTC.

The chain recombines TRBV7-9 with TRBJ2-1, with a tentative D call TRBD2 (6 bases). The germline V and J ends were trimmed by 5 bases and 6 bases, with 17 bases remaining between them. In germline, CDR1 is SEHNR, CDR2 FQNEAQ (reference sequence). The CDR3 runs 15 residues. CDR3 in DNA: TGTGCCAGCAGCCTCCTAGTTGAGGGAGGCAATGAGCAGTTCTTC. Its protein product is CASSLLVEGGNEQFF.